The 16 T cell receptor beta chains reported below all come from one sample, sequenced in a study of blood T cell repertoires in COVID-19. Assay: immunoSEQ multiplex PCR; the TCRdb copy retains only in-frame clones and omits some. This table has just over 150,000 clones, roughly 91% appearing once. Sequenced material: peripheral blood. Every receptor here comes from a woman between 45 and 60 years old with acute or convalescent COVID-19.

The genes are TRBV6-5 and TRBJ1-4; TRBD1 matches at 9 bases. The CDR3 loop spans 15 amino acids. V trimming: 2 bases; J trimming: 5 bases; junction bases outside the gene matches: 3. Germline CDR1 and CDR2: MNHEY and SVGAGI. Written as DNA, the CDR3 is TGTGCCAGCAGTTACCCGGGACAGGGAAATGAAAAACTGTTTTTT. Translation gives CASSYPGQGNEKLFF.

This rearrangement joins TRBV18 to TRBJ1-4; D may be TRBD1 (6 bases). Germline CDR1 and CDR2: KGHSH and LQKENI. CDR3 length: 14 residues. The V end lost 3 bases, the J end lost 8 bases, and 13 bases lay between the germline ends. CDR3 in DNA: TGTGCCAGCTCACCGGGGACATTGGGGGAAAAACTGTTTTTT. It translates to CASSPGTLGEKLFF.

This chain uses TRBV4-1 with TRBJ2-3, with D unresolved. The CDR3 sequence is 11 residues long. CDR1 and CDR2 (germline): MGHRA, YSYEKL. With 7 bases removed from V and 0 bases from J, the gap between germline ends came to 2 bases. The CDR3 is CASTSTDTQYF. The CDR3, as DNA: TGCGCCAGCACGAGCACAGATACGCAGTATTTT.

This clone was found once. J is TRBJ2-7 and V is TRBV7-9; 7 nucleotides align to TRBD2. Germline CDR1 SEHNR, CDR2 FQNEAQ (reference sequence). This CDR3 contains 17 residues. J was trimmed by 0 bases and V by 4 bases; bases with no gene match: 12. DNA for the CDR3: TGTGCCAGCAGCTCCTATGGGGGGGGGACTACCTCCTACGAGCAGTACTTC. Amino acids: CASSSYGGGTTSYEQYF.

The genes are TRBV2 and TRBJ2-7; 9 bases are shared with TRBD1. Germline-derived CDR1 and CDR2 are SNHLY and FYNNEI. The CDR3 is 15 amino acids. V dropped 5 bases and J dropped 4; count of bases not matched to a gene: 9. The CDR3 nucleotides are TGTGCCAGCAGTCCCAAACCGGGACAGGGTTACGAGCAGTACTTC. Translating gives CASSPKPGQGYEQYF.

The chain uses TRBV7-9 and TRBJ1-5; D is possibly TRBD1 (6 bases). Germline V CDR1 and CDR2: SEHNR, FQNEAQ (reference sequence). This CDR3 is built from 14 residues. V was trimmed by 6 bases and J by 9 bases, leaving 18 bases between them. CDR3 region: CASSTGGGFWPQHF. DNA of the CDR3: TGTGCCAGCAGTACGGGCGGGGGCTTTTGGCCCCAGCATTTT. The whole variable domain, filled in from reference TRBV7-9 and TRBJ1-5, reads DTGVSQNPRHKITKRGQNVTFRCDPISEHNRLYWYRQTLGQGPEFLTYFQNEAQLEKSRLLSDRFSAERPKGSFSTLEIQRTEQGDSAMYLCASSTGGGFWPQHFGDGTRLSIL.

The chain joins TRBV27 to TRBJ2-1; 10 positions match TRBD2. J gave up 2 bases and V 5 bases, and 3 bases lay outside the gene matches. The CDR3 has 15 residues. Per germline, CDR1 MNHEY and CDR2 SMNVEV (reference sequence). CDR3 sequence reads: CASSTGLAAYNEQFF. The CDR3 DNA reads as TGTGCCAGCAGTACCGGACTAGCGGCCTACAATGAGCAGTTCTTC.

The chain joins TRBV28 to TRBJ1-2; 12 positions agree with TRBD1. The length of the CDR3 is 15 residues. V lost 6 bases to trimming and J lost 8 bases; unmatched junction nucleotides: 10. Germline V gene lookup returns CDR1 MDHEN and CDR2 SYDVKM. As DNA, the CDR3 is TGTGCCAGCAGGGGACAGGGGGCCCCGGCCTGGGGCTACACCTTC. Protein: CASRGQGAPAWGYTF.

This clone was seen only once. The J gene is TRBJ2-3, the V gene TRBV2, with 11 bases aligning to TRBD2. The junction had 11 bases not matched to a gene; V was cut back by 8 bases and J by 4 bases. This CDR3 contains 16 residues. In germline, CDR1 is SNHLY, CDR2 FYNNEI. CDR3 in amino acids: CASLAGGWGRADTQYF. The CDR3 nucleotides read TGTGCCAGCTTAGCGGGAGGGTGGGGCAGAGCAGATACGCAGTATTTT.

In this sample, this clone turned up once. The V call is TRBV20-1, the J call TRBJ2-1, with 9 nucleotides matching TRBD2. Germline V lookup: CDR1 DFQATT, CDR2 SNEGSKA (reference sequence). Germline trimming cut 3 bases from V and 7 bases from J; bases unmatched to any gene: 4. The length of the CDR3 is 13 residues. Here the CDR3 DNA reads TGCAGTGCTAGTCCCAGCGGGAGGAATGAGCAGTTCTTC. It encodes CSASPSGRNEQFF.

This clone was counted a few times. The V and J genes are TRBV19 and TRBJ1-6; 9 nucleotides line up with TRBD1. The CDR3 is made up of 18 amino acids. After removal of 8 bases from V and 0 bases from J, the junction contained 11 bases not matched to a gene. Germline CDR1 is LNHDA and CDR2 is SQIVND (reference sequence). The CDR3 DNA reads as TGTGCCAGTGCCGGCGGGACAGGGATGGGCTCCTATAATTCACCCCTCCACTTT. It encodes CASAGGTGMGSYNSPLHF.

This clone was observed once. The V call is TRBV15, the J call TRBJ1-2, with 7 bases that match TRBD1. The CDR3 is 17 residues long. Trimming cost V 4 bases and J 6 bases; bases outside gene matches: 17. CDR1 and CDR2 (germline): LNHNV, YYDKDF (reference sequence). CDR3 amino acids: CATSTNFPGTAHNGYTF. CDR3 nucleotides: TGTGCCACCAGCACCAACTTCCCTGGGACAGCACATAATGGCTACACCTTC.

The chain carries TRBV6-5 and TRBJ2-7, with 12 bases that match TRBD1. Losses at the gene ends were 5 bases for V and 3 bases for J; bases not matched to a gene: 5. CDR3 length: 15 amino acids. The V gene's germline CDR1 is MNHEY and CDR2 SVGAGI. In DNA, the CDR3 is TGTGCCAGCAGTCGGGGGACAGGGGGCAGCTACGAGCAGTACTTC. This translates into CASSRGTGGSYEQYF.

The chain recombines TRBV30 with TRBJ1-4, with TRBD1 as a possible D gene (6 bases). The germline gives CDR1 GTSNPN, CDR2 SVGIG (reference sequence). V lost 7 bases, J lost 0 bases, and 9 bases lay in between. The CDR3 contains 13 residues. The CDR3 loop is CASDSATNEKLFF. DNA for the CDR3: TGTGCCTCGGACAGTGCAACTAATGAAAAACTGTTTTTT.

The V gene is TRBV27, the J gene TRBJ2-1, with a weak D call TRBD1 (6 bases). Trimming shortened V by 5 bases and J by 4 bases, and 24 bases separated the two germline ends. The CDR3 has 18 residues. The germline CDR1 and CDR2 sequences are MNHEY and SMNVEV (reference sequence). CDR3 DNA: TGTGCCAGCAGTGACGTGGGCCTACAGGGTTTCGGGTACAATGAGCAGTTCTTC. Translated, it gives CASSDVGLQGFGYNEQFF.

The chain combines TRBV6-5 with TRBJ1-1; D might be TRBD1 (6 bases). The CDR3 has 13 amino acids. Germline assignment: CDR1 MNHEY and CDR2 SVGAGI. Trimming pared 6 bases from V and 0 bases from J, leaving 8 bases between. The DNA of the CDR3 is TGTGCCAGCAGGGACAGCTTGAACACTGAAGCTTTCTTT. It specifies CASRDSLNTEAFF.